These 2 T cell receptor beta chains were all obtained from the same sample, sequenced in a study of control samples from healthy donors and cancer patients. Method: immunoSEQ multiplex PCR; TCRdb's copy keeps in-frame clones and lacks some. This sample carries 130,000 or so clones, approximately 87% of them seen once, and the ten largest clones take 9% to 13%. Sequencing input: blood. Source of these receptors: a man aged 25-45 years in good health.

V and J are TRBV7-8 and TRBJ2-7, with 9 positions matching TRBD1. V lost 5 bases to trimming and J lost 2 bases; unmatched junction nucleotides: 7. The CDR3 length is 15 residues. CDR1 is SGHVS and CDR2 is FQNEAQ in the germline V gene. Written as DNA, the CDR3 is TGTGCCAGCAGCGAAGGACAGGGGCAGACCTACGAGCAGTACGTC. Its protein product is CASSEGQGQTYEQYV.

This clone was observed once. The CDR3 here is CASSDSRQITDTQYF. The DNA for the CDR3 is TGTGCCAGCAGTGACTCTCGACAGATCACAGATACGCAGTATTTT. This chain joins TRBV25-1 and TRBJ2-3; possible D gene TRBD1, 5 bases. CDR3 length: 15 amino acids. Trimming took 3 bases from V and 2 from J, leaving 12 bases between them. Germline assignment: CDR1 MGHDK and CDR2 SYGVNS. Full variable domain (missing parts from reference TRBV25-1 and TRBJ2-3): EADIYQTPRYLVIGTGKKITLECSQTMGHDKMYWYQQDPGMELHLIHYSYGVNSTEKGDLSSESTVSRIRTEHFPLTLESARPSHTSQYLCASSDSRQITDTQYFGPGTRLTVL.